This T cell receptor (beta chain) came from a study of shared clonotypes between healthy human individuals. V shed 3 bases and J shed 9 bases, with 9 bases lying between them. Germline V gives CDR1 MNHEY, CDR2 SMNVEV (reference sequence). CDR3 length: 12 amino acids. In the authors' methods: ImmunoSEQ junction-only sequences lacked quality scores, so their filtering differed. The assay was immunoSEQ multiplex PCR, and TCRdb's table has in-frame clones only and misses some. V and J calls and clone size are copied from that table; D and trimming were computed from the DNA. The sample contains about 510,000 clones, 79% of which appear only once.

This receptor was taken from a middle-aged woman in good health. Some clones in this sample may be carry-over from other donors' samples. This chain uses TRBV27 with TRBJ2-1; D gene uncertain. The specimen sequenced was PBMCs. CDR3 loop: CASSFFFGEQFF. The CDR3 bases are TGTGCCAGCAGTTTCTTTTTCGGTGAGCAGTTCTTC.